Listed below are T cell receptor beta chains from one sample, sequenced in a study of T cell clones after liver transplantation. Profiling relied on immunoSEQ multiplex PCR, and the TCRdb table lists in-frame clones only, not all of them. The sample contains 53,000 or so clones, 65% to 85% of which appear only once. Sequencing used CD4+ T cells from blood, obtained before liver transplant. The receptor set was obtained from a human donor who received a liver transplant. The CDR3 runs from the conserved cysteine through the conserved F or W. The order of the fields is V gene, D gene, clone size, J gene, CDR3 DNA, CDR3 protein. A D gene is named only where the DNA matches it firmly. Part of the rows lack a size; the others show once, few, many or a class for expanded clones.

TRBV30	-	-	TRBJ2-1	TGTGCCTGGAGTGTTGCCCTGACTAGTGGGTCCTACAATGAGCAGTTCTTC	CAWSVALTSGSYNEQFF
TRBV7-9	TRBD1	-	TRBJ2-5	TGTGCCAGCAGCTTCAGGGGGCAAGAGACCCAGTACTTC	CASSFRGQETQYF
TRBV29-1	-	-	TRBJ1-2	TGCAGCGTTGAGTTCGGCAGGGGCTATGGCTACACCTTC	CSVEFGRGYGYTF
TRBV19	-	once	TRBJ1-2	TGTGCCAGTAGTATTAGCCCCATCAGGGGTAATGGCTACACCTTC	CASSISPIRGNGYTF
TRBV27	TRBD1	-	TRBJ2-1	TGTGCCAGCAGTCCACGGACAGGGCGTAATGAGCAGTTCTTC	CASSPRTGRNEQFF
TRBV5-1	TRBD2	few	TRBJ2-1	TGCGCCAGCAGCTCACCCTTGACTAGCGGGAGGGCCAATGAGCAGTTCTTC	CASSSPLTSGRANEQFF
TRBV7-2	-	once	TRBJ2-2	TGTGCCAGCAGCTTAGAAGCGAACACCGGGGAGCTGTTTTTT	CASSLEANTGELFF
TRBV29-1	-	-	TRBJ2-5	TGCAGCCTGGGGAGTCGAGAGACCCAGTACTTC	CSLGSRETQYF
TRBV7-2	-	-	TRBJ2-2	TGTGCCAGCACCGGGGACACCTCGAACACCGGGGAGCTGTTTTTT	CASTGDTSNTGELFF
TRBV19	TRBD2	-	TRBJ2-3	TGTGCCAGTAGTATTTCTAGCGGGAGTACAGATACGCAGTATTTT	CASSISSGSTDTQYF
TRBV7-8	TRBD1	-	TRBJ1-5	TGTGCCAGCAGCGGACAGGGAGGGGCACTCTATAGCAATCAGCCCCAGCATTTT	CASSGQGGALYSNQPQHF
TRBV6-6	-	-	TRBJ2-7	TGTGCCAGCAAGAGGTCCCGGACTGAGACCTACGAGCAGTACTTC	CASKRSRTETYEQYF
TRBV5-1	TRBD2	-	TRBJ2-7	TGCGCCAGCAGCTTGGGGGGGACTAGAGGTCGATACGAGCAGTACTTC	CASSLGGTRGRYEQYF
TRBV7-9	-	few	TRBJ2-3	TGTGCCAGCAGCTTAGCGGTAGATACGCAGTATTTT	CASSLAVDTQYF
TRBV6-5	-	few	TRBJ1-2	TGTGCCAGCACTCGACGGAACTATGGCTACACCTTC	CASTRRNYGYTF
TRBV14	TRBD1	-	TRBJ1-3	TGTGCCAGCAGCCTCTTACGGACAGGGGGTACTGGAAACACCATATATTTT	CASSLLRTGGTGNTIYF
TRBV6-5	TRBD1	-	TRBJ2-3	TGTGCCAGCAGTTACGTGGACAGGGGAGGGACAGATACGCAGTATTTT	CASSYVDRGGTDTQYF
TRBV27	-	once	TRBJ2-3	TGTGCCAGCAGTTTAAGTATTAGCACAGATACGCAGTATTTT	CASSLSISTDTQYF
TRBV7-2	-	-	TRBJ1-4	TGTGCCAGCAGCTTAGCGGGGGCAGGGAAAGAAAAACTGTTTTTT	CASSLAGAGKEKLFF
TRBV5-4	-	-	TRBJ1-3	TGTGCCAGCAGCTTGGCTGGGACCGGGGGCTCTGGAAACACCATATATTTT	CASSLAGTGGSGNTIYF
TRBV6-4	-	medium-sized	TRBJ2-1	TGTGCCAGCAGTGTAGCGGGACAGGGATATGAGCAGTTCTTC	CASSVAGQGYEQFF
TRBV6-1	-	-	TRBJ1-2	TGTGCCAGCACTATTGACAGCCGGGGCGATGGCTACACCTTC	CASTIDSRGDGYTF
TRBV5-4	-	-	TRBJ2-3	TGTGCCAGCAGCTTGGATTTGGGTCCAGATACGCAGTATTTT	CASSLDLGPDTQYF
TRBV7-3	-	-	TRBJ2-1	TGTGCCAGCAGTCCCGGGCGCAGCAATGAGCAGTTCTTC	CASSPGRSNEQFF
TRBV7-3	-	-	TRBJ1-1	TGTGCCAGCTCTCAACTCGGGGCGAACACTGAAGCTTTCTTT	CASSQLGANTEAFF
TRBV27	-	few	TRBJ2-7	TGTGCCAGCAAACGGCGGGCGGGCTCCTACGAGCAGTACTTC	CASKRRAGSYEQYF
TRBV11-2	TRBD2	-	TRBJ2-3	TGTGCCAGCAAAAGGACTAGCGGGAGTGGAGATACGCAGTATTTT	CASKRTSGSGDTQYF
TRBV6-1	-	-	TRBJ2-5	TGTGCCAGCAGTGAAGGGCAGGTGGAGACCCAGTACTTC	CASSEGQVETQYF
TRBV1	-	-	TRBJ2-7	TGCACCAACCACCCCGGGACTAGCGGGGACGAGCAGTACTTC	CTNHPGTSGDEQYF
TRBV2	-	-	TRBJ2-7	TGTGCCAGCAGTCTGGCGAGGGTACAGGTTGAGCAGTACTTC	CASSLARVQVEQYF
TRBV5-7	-	-	TRBJ2-2	TGTGCCAGCAGCTTGGCCGTCGGGGAAACCGGGGAGCTGTTTTTT	CASSLAVGETGELFF
TRBV6-1	TRBD2	-	TRBJ2-3	TGTGCCAGCAGTGAAGCTCGAGTAGCGGGGGATGATACGCAGTATTTT	CASSEARVAGDDTQYF
TRBV30	TRBD1	-	TRBJ1-4	TGTGCCTGGGGGGACAGAACTAATGAAAAACTGTTTTTT	CAWGDRTNEKLFF
TRBV28	-	-	TRBJ1-3	TGTGCCAGCAGTGGGACATTTATCTCTGGAAACACCATATATTTT	CASSGTFISGNTIYF
TRBV28	TRBD1	few	TRBJ2-4	TGTGCCAGCAGCTCCCCGGGACAGGGGGCCAAAAACATTCAGTACTTC	CASSSPGQGAKNIQYF
TRBV18	-	-	TRBJ1-2	TGTGCCAGCTCACCACGACAGGAGGCCAGTAGGCTTGGCTACACCTTC	CASSPRQEASRLGYTF
TRBV4-2	TRBD2	-	TRBJ2-1	TGTGCCAGCAGCCGTAGACTAGCGGGGGTGGGTGAGCAGTTCTTC	CASSRRLAGVGEQFF
TRBV19	-	-	TRBJ2-2	TGTGCCAGTAGTACCCGCGGGAACACCGGGGAGCTGTTTTTT	CASSTRGNTGELFF
TRBV19	-	-	TRBJ2-2	TGTGCCAGTAGTATAGGCAGGGACACCGGGGAGCTGTTTTTT	CASSIGRDTGELFF
TRBV13	-	-	TRBJ1-3	TGTGCCAGCAGCTTATTAGGCACATCCGGAAACACCATATATTTT	CASSLLGTSGNTIYF
TRBV7-2	-	-	TRBJ2-7	TGTGCCAGCAGCTTAGCTCGGGGGAGGACCTACGAGCAGTACTTC	CASSLARGRTYEQYF
TRBV27	-	-	TRBJ2-2	TGTGCCAGCAGTTCCTTTTCCCCCGGGGAGCTGTTTTTT	CASSSFSPGELFF
TRBV29-1	-	-	TRBJ2-1	TGCAGCGTGGGTAGCGGTAGCTCCTACAATGAGCAGTTCTTC	CSVGSGSSYNEQFF
TRBV28	TRBD1	few	TRBJ1-5	TGTGCCAGCAGTCTGATTGGACAGGGGCAGAACAATCAGCCCCAGCATTTT	CASSLIGQGQNNQPQHF
TRBV19	TRBD2	-	TRBJ2-2	TGTGCCACAGCGGGAGGGGTGGGGACCGGGGAGCTGTTTTTT	CATAGGVGTGELFF
TRBV2	-	-	TRBJ2-7	TGTGCCAGCAGTTATTATAGCGAGCAGTACTTC	CASSYYSEQYF
TRBV7-2	-	once	TRBJ2-1	TGTGCCAGCAGCCCGGGACTGAGCAACAATGAGCAGTTCTTC	CASSPGLSNNEQFF
TRBV6-5	-	-	TRBJ1-1	TGTGCCAGCAGTGCCTTTGGTCTCGGAGCTTTCTTT	CASSAFGLGAFF
TRBV5-1	TRBD2	-	TRBJ2-7	TGCGCCAGCAGCGTGACTAGCGGGGACGGCGAGCAGTACTTC	CASSVTSGDGEQYF
TRBV29-1	TRBD1	once	TRBJ1-1	TGCAGCGGGGGACAGGGGGTCACTGAAGCTTTCTTT	CSGGQGVTEAFF
TRBV5-1	TRBD2	-	TRBJ2-1	TGCGCCAGCAGAAATAGCGGGGCCGACAATGAGCAGTTCTTC	CASRNSGADNEQFF
TRBV6-5	-	-	TRBJ1-2	TGTGCCAGCAGTGACCCGGGCGGAAACTATGGCTACACCTTC	CASSDPGGNYGYTF
TRBV16	-	-	TRBJ2-7	TGTGCCAGCAGCCAATCGGCAGGGGTAGACGAGCAGTACTTC	CASSQSAGVDEQYF
TRBV7-3	TRBD1	-	TRBJ2-3	TGTGCCAGCAGCCGGATGGGACAGGGGGTTGATACGCAGTATTTT	CASSRMGQGVDTQYF
TRBV5-1	-	-	TRBJ2-5	TGCGCCAGCAGCAAAACTCTACAGGGTCAGACCCAGTACTTC	CASSKTLQGQTQYF
TRBV4-3	-	-	TRBJ2-7	TGCGCCAGCAGCCAACTCGTAGGGGCAAACGAGCAGTACTTC	CASSQLVGANEQYF
TRBV5-1	-	-	TRBJ2-2	TGCGCCAGCAGCTCAGGGGGGACCGGGGAGCTGTTTTTT	CASSSGGTGELFF
TRBV5-1	-	-	TRBJ2-2	TGCGCCAGCAGCTTGGTTGGCGGGTCGGTCACCGGGGAGCTGTTTTTT	CASSLVGGSVTGELFF
TRBV4-2	-	-	TRBJ1-5	TGTGCCAGCAGCCACGTTCTGGGGTTGCAGCCCCAGCATTTT	CASSHVLGLQPQHF
TRBV4-1	TRBD1	-	TRBJ1-2	TGCGCCAGCAGCGAAACAGGGGGCTTGGGCTACACCTTC	CASSETGGLGYTF